Described below is a single TCR beta chain sequence and its context. Its specificity is unknown. These data are taken from a study of cytomegalovirus exposure and HLA in healthy donors. Primers for the PCR totalled 60 Vbeta and 13 Jbeta. Assay: immunoSEQ multiplex PCR; the TCRdb copy retains only in-frame clones and omits some. Of 100,000 or so clones in the sample, around 79% were seen once. This CDR3 has 13 residues. Trimming shortened V by 7 bases and J by 4 bases, and 16 bases separated the two germline ends. Germline V gene lookup returns CDR1 GTSNPN and CDR2 SVGIG (reference sequence). Study-wide findings and caveats: Among TCR beta chains of equal frequency, HLA-associated ones were more clonally expanded in a later analysis. One variant, a missense change in DCLRE1C, was linked in a later analysis to TCR beta V- and J-gene trimming. The CMV antigen specificity of a few CMV-associated chains was confirmed through in vitro analysis.

This TCR derives from a woman aged 35 to 49 in good health and CMV-seronegative. The chain joins TRBV30 to TRBJ1-2, with D perhaps matching TRBD1 (5 bases). The sequenced sample consisted of PBMCs. The CDR3 sequence is CASEGPGPYGYTF. The CDR3 region has the DNA TGTGCCTCGGAGGGACCGGGACCCTATGGCTACACCTTC.